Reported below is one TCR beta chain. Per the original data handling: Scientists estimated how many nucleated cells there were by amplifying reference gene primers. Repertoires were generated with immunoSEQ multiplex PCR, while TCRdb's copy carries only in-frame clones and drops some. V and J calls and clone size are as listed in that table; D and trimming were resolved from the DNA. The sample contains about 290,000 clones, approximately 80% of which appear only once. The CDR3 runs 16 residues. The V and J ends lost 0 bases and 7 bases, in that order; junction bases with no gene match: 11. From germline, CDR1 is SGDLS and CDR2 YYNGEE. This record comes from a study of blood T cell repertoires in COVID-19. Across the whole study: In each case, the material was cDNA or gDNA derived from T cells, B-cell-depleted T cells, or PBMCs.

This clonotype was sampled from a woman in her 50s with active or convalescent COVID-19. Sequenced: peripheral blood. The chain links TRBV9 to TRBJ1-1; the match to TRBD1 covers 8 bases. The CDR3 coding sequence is TGTGCCAGCAGCGTAGGCGCAGGGGGCGCGGAATTTGAAGCTTTCTTT. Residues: CASSVGAGGAEFEAFF.